This TCR beta chain was identified in a study of control samples from healthy donors and cancer patients. The assay was immunoSEQ multiplex PCR, and TCRdb's table has in-frame clones only and misses some. Of about 150,000 clones listed, 93% are singletons. The V gene lost 4 bases and the J gene lost 3 bases, with 12 bases spanning the gap. Germline V lookup: CDR1 SNHLY, CDR2 FYNNEI. This CDR3 spans 14 amino acids. This clonotype was sampled from a man aged 45-65 years in good health. The chain uses TRBV2 and TRBJ1-2, with D maybe TRBD1 (5 bases). The material sequenced was blood. The CDR3 sequence: CASSGDGTYYGYTF. Written as DNA, the CDR3 is TGTGCCAGCAGTGGAGACGGGACTTACTATGGCTACACCTTC.